This T cell receptor (beta chain) was identified in a study of CD8+ T cells in alopecia areata. RNA, once extracted, was reverse transcribed into cDNA for use as the sequencing template. Using immunoSEQ multiplex PCR, the repertoire was profiled, and TCRdb retains in-frame clones only, with some absent. The data contain 90,000 to 120,000 clones, almost 60% of them seen just once; the ten biggest clones take up roughly 20%. Germline V CDR1 and CDR2: WSHSY, SAAADI. Deletions cut 6 bases from V and 10 bases from J, with 13 bases between. This CDR3 comprises 12 residues. The specimen sequenced was CD8+ T cells sorted from blood. This TCR was sampled from a human donor in good health. The V gene is TRBV10-2, the J gene TRBJ2-1; the D is unclear. The CDR3 nucleotides are TGCGCCAGCAGCCGAGACGTTTGGGAGCAGTTCTTC. Amino acids: CASSRDVWEQFF.